These 21 T cell receptor beta chains share one sample of origin, sequenced in a study of T cell repertoires in cytomegalovirus infection (dated by TCRdb to the late 2010s). Sequenced using an Illumina HiSeq 1500. TCRdb reprocessed the public reads (quality trimming at Q25 with fastp, clone calling with MiXCR) and kept in-frame beta chains. Rows matching on CDR3 protein sequence are summarized as one entry with the most common DNA and genes. This sample lists 500,000 or so distinct CDR3 sequences; more than 15% were detected once. More than 20% of the sample is taken by the ten largest. Sequenced: CD8+ T cells from PBMCs. The source is a human donor in good health (CMV status not recorded). Some clones in this sample may be carry-over from other donors' samples.

This clonotype was seen at least ten times. The rearrangement joins TRBV6-5 to TRBJ1-2; 8 nucleotides align to TRBD1. Germline CDR1 and CDR2: MNHEY and SVGAGI. The length of the CDR3 is 16 residues. Trimming at V came to 2 bases and at J to 5 bases, leaving 10 bases not matched to a gene. The CDR3 DNA is TGTGCCAGCAGTTACGGGCAGGGGGCGCGTTTTTATGGCTACACCTTC. It encodes CASSYGQGARFYGYTF.

V and J are TRBV2 and TRBJ2-1, with 9 bases identical to TRBD2. Trimming at V came to 3 bases and at J to 2 bases, leaving 5 bases not matched to a gene. Looked up from germline, CDR1 is SNHLY and CDR2 is FYNNEI. CDR3 length equals 16 residues. This CDR3 is CASSEPSGNPYNEQFF. CDR3 in DNA: TGTGCCAGCAGTGAGCCTAGCGGGAACCCCTACAATGAGCAGTTCTTC.

The sample holds many counts of this clonotype. This chain's CDR3 is CASSEAGLKDSPLHF. CDR3 in DNA: TGTGCCAGCAGTGAAGCGGGCCTCAAGGATTCACCCCTCCACTTT. This chain uses TRBV6-1 with TRBJ1-6, with D uncertain. Germline CDR1 MNHNS, CDR2 SASEGT. There are 15 residues in the CDR3. Trimming took off 0 bases at V and 8 bases at J, with 11 bases between the two ends.

This clonotype was detected once. This rearrangement joins TRBV7-9 to TRBJ1-2, with no clear D. The length of the CDR3 is 16 residues. The germline gives CDR1 SEHNR, CDR2 FQNEAQ (reference sequence). Between the trimmed V and J ends, which lost 7 bases and 0 bases, there was a span of 18 bases. CDR3 coding DNA: TGTGCCAGCAACCCGGGAACGGGGAATCCTAACTATGGCTACACCTTC. Translating it yields CASNPGTGNPNYGYTF.

This clonotype was seen more than once but under ten times. J is TRBJ2-7 and V is TRBV10-3; 7 positions match TRBD2. The CDR3 spans 17 residues. CDR1 and CDR2 (germline): ENHRY, SYGVKD. V shed 8 bases, J shed 6 bases, and the junction held 22 bases outside the gene matches. The CDR3 DNA reads TGTGCCATCCAGTTCCCCGCCTCGGGGGGATCTTTGGGCGAGCAGTACTTC. This codes for CAIQFPASGGSLGEQYF.

This sequence joins TRBV28 and TRBJ1-1, with D unclear. CDR1 MDHEN and CDR2 SYDVKM come from the germline V gene. The CDR3 is made up of 14 amino acids. Trimming shortened V by 3 bases and J by 6 bases, and 14 bases separated the two germline ends. The CDR3 region has the DNA TGTGCCAGCAGTTTTGTAGCGAGGCAACCTGAAGCTTTCTTT. This gives the protein CASSFVARQPEAFF.

Of note for this clonotype: Germline and junction disagree at one end, which may indicate a read error. The chain recombines TRBV7-6 with TRBJ2-7; 8 positions match TRBD2. Per the germline V gene, CDR1 is SGHVS and CDR2 is FNYEAQ. This CDR3 has 13 amino acids. The chain's CDR3 is CASSRGGANEQCF. CDR3 DNA: TGTGCTAGCAGCCGGGGGGGGGCAAACGAGCAGTGCTTC.

At least ten counts were recorded for this clonotype. The gene calls are TRBV7-8 and TRBJ1-1; 7 bases fit TRBD1. This CDR3 contains 17 residues. Germline assignment: CDR1 SGHVS and CDR2 FQNEAQ. V shed 3 bases and J 0 bases; nucleotides not matched to a gene: 10. CDR3 nucleotide sequence: TGTGCCAGCAGCTTCGACAGGGAGAAGGTCATGAACACTGAAGCTTTCTTT. It specifies CASSFDREKVMNTEAFF.

The sample holds a few counts of this clonotype. The gene calls are TRBV28 and TRBJ2-3; D might be TRBD2 (6 bases). Germline lookup yields CDR1 MDHEN and CDR2 SYDVKM. This CDR3 contains 16 residues. Trimming took off 4 bases at V and 2 bases at J, with 16 bases between the two ends. The CDR3 DNA is TGTGCCAGCAGTTATCGCGTGGAGGGGATCACAGATACGCAGTATTTT. Residues: CASSYRVEGITDTQYF.

This clonotype was seen ten or more times. The chain has TRBV10-3 and TRBJ2-3, with 8 positions matching TRBD2. The CDR3 has 16 amino acids. Germline V CDR1 and CDR2: ENHRY, SYGVKD. V was pared by 0 bases and J by 2 bases, with 4 bases of the junction left unmatched. CDR3 residues: CAISESGGGHTDTQYF. The CDR3 DNA sequence: TGTGCCATCAGTGAGTCCGGGGGGGGCCACACAGATACGCAGTATTTT.

The chain carries TRBV9 and TRBJ1-3, with D maybe TRBD1 (6 bases). This CDR3 is built from 15 residues. CDR1 and CDR2 from the germline V gene are SGDLS and YYNGEE. V was pared by 4 bases and J by 4 bases, with 15 bases between. CDR3 sequence (DNA): TGTGCCAGCAGCCCAAGAGGGGGATACGGAAACACCATATATTTT. As protein: CASSPRGGYGNTIYF.

This clonotype was picked up many times. The rearrangement uses TRBV7-6 and TRBJ2-7; a possible D gene is TRBD2 (6 bases). Germline V gene data show CDR1 as SGHVS and CDR2 as FNYEAQ. V was clipped by 7 bases and J by 2 bases, with 15 bases between them. CDR3 length equals 14 residues. CDR3 bases: TGTGCCAGCACCCGGGCCGGGGAGGCCTACGAGCAGTACTTC. This translates into CASTRAGEAYEQYF.

The chain joins TRBV19 to TRBJ2-3; D is unresolved. The V end lost 6 bases, the J end lost 4 bases, and 5 bases lay between the germline ends. Germline V gives CDR1 LNHDA, CDR2 SQIVND (reference sequence). The CDR3 has 11 amino acids. This CDR3 is CASRISDTQYF. In DNA form, the CDR3 reads TGTGCCAGTAGGATATCAGATACGCAGTATTTT.

This clonotype was seen many times. The genes are TRBV28 and TRBJ1-4, with 7 positions matching TRBD1. The V segment lost 4 bases and the J segment 2 bases; nucleotides outside the gene matches: 7. The CDR3 has 16 amino acids. CDR1 MDHEN and CDR2 SYDVKM come from the germline V gene. The CDR3, as DNA: TGTGCCAGCAGTTGGACAGGTGAAGGGACTAATGAAAAACTGTTTTTT. Amino acid sequence: CASSWTGEGTNEKLFF.

The chain couples TRBV2 to TRBJ2-2, with 9 nucleotides matching TRBD2. The CDR3 runs 16 residues. The V gene end was trimmed by 4 bases and the J gene end by 1 base; junction bases not matched to a gene: 4. The V gene's germline CDR1 is SNHLY and CDR2 FYNNEI. The CDR3 protein is CASSGPSGVNTGELFF. The CDR3 DNA sequence: TGTGCCAGCAGTGGTCCTAGCGGGGTGAACACCGGGGAGCTGTTTTTT.

The chain uses TRBV27 and TRBJ1-1; D not certain. The CDR3 spans 13 residues. The V end lost 0 bases, the J end lost 4 bases, and 6 bases lay between the germline ends. Per the germline V gene, CDR1 is MNHEY and CDR2 is SMNVEV (reference sequence). The CDR3 here is CASSLSFLTEAFF. CDR3 nucleotide sequence: TGTGCCAGCAGTTTATCATTTCTCACTGAAGCTTTCTTT.

The rearrangement joins TRBV28 to TRBJ2-3, with 9 bases identical to TRBD1. Germline lookup yields CDR1 MDHEN and CDR2 SYDVKM. After removal of 3 bases from V and 4 bases from J, the junction contained 5 bases not matched to a gene. The CDR3 has 15 residues. CDR3 nucleotide sequence: TGTGCCAGCAGTTTGAGGACAGGGGTGTCAGATACGCAGTATTTT. It specifies CASSLRTGVSDTQYF.

In this sample, this clonotype turned up a few times. The chain has TRBV4-2 and TRBJ2-7; perhaps TRBD2 as D (6 bases). Trimming removed 0 bases at V and 5 bases at J, with 14 bases between. This CDR3 contains 15 residues. Germline V gene lookup returns CDR1 LGHNA and CDR2 YNFKEQ. CDR3 amino acids: CASSQERRRGHEQYF. The CDR3 DNA follows: TGTGCCAGCAGCCAAGAACGGAGGAGGGGCCACGAGCAGTACTTC.

The V and J genes are TRBV20-1 and TRBJ2-1, with 8 bases identical to TRBD2. Germline V CDR1 and CDR2: DFQATT, SNEGSKA (reference sequence). CDR3 length: 15 residues. The trim removed 0 bases at V and 10 bases at J, leaving 11 bases unmatched. This CDR3 reads CSARDLQAGAWEQFF. In nucleotides, the CDR3 is TGCAGTGCTAGAGATCTCCAAGCGGGGGCATGGGAGCAGTTCTTC.

Turning to this clonotype: This may be a read error, as it is one base from a much larger clone. The chain recombines TRBV6-5 with TRBJ1-1, with TRBD1 as a possible D gene (5 bases). In germline, CDR1 is MNHEY, CDR2 SVGAGI. The CDR3 is 14 amino acids. The CDR3 loop is CASSLDTPNTVAFF. CDR3 nucleotides: TGTGCCAGCAGTCTGGACACCCCGAACACTGTAGCTTTCTTT.

This clonotype has ten or more counts. The chain carries TRBV11-1 and TRBJ2-7; 9 bases line up with TRBD1. The length of the CDR3 is 13 residues. After removal of 4 bases from V and 5 bases from J, the junction contained 3 bases not matched to a gene. Per germline, CDR1 SGHAT and CDR2 FQDESV (reference sequence). The CDR3 nucleotides are TGTGCCAGCAGCTGGGACAGGGACGACGAGCAGTACTTC. Translation gives CASSWDRDDEQYF.